This T cell receptor beta chain is from a study of cytomegalovirus exposure and HLA in healthy donors. General observations from the study: When analyzed later, the rates of TCR association showed variation by HLA locus, with DRB1 the most and HLA-C the fewest.

In regard to this clone: Its antigen remains unidentified.

Germline V gene lookup returns CDR1 SGHTA and CDR2 FQGNSA. The CDR3 has 17 residues. With 5 bases clipped from V and 2 bases from J, the junction kept 9 bases outside the gene matches. It was with 60 Vbeta and 13 Jbeta primers that the PCR ran. Measured with immunoSEQ multiplex PCR; TCRdb has only the in-frame clones, and not every one. The sample yields approximately 160,000 clones, 68% seen once. Sequencing was performed on PBMCs. The chain joins TRBV7-2 to TRBJ2-7, with TRBD2 matching 13 bases. The clonotype was recovered from a man aged 45-65 years in good health and CMV-seronegative. CDR3 sequence reads: CASSPAGTSGTPYEQYF. The CDR3 DNA is TGTGCCAGCAGCCCTGCGGGGACTAGCGGGACACCCTACGAGCAGTACTTC.